This TCR delta chain was retrieved from a study of gamma-delta T cells after stem cell transplantation. TCRdb applied CATT to the RT-PCR reads for clone calling. This table holds 15,000 to 19,000 delta-chain clones, 9.4% found once. This clone was seen at least ten times. TCRdb attributes to this sequence the protein of a much larger clone, which differs from the DNA translation at residue 8; a read error is likely, and the protein displayed is translated from the DNA. The same CDR3 also results from other DNA sequences found in this sample. The sequenced sample was gamma-delta T cells. This clonotype was sampled from a human donor. It is not recorded whose cells these are; they may come from a transplant donor.

CDR3 bases: TGTGCCTGTGACATAGTGGGGGCTCCGCTCTCTTACACCGATAAACTCATCTTT. This translates into CACDIVGAPLSYTDKLIF. The V and J genes are TRDV2 and TRDJ1; TRDD3 is a possible D gene (6 bases). The germline V and J ends were trimmed by 2 bases and 0 bases, with 21 bases remaining between them. CDR1 GEAIGNYY and CDR2 EKD come from the germline V gene. The CDR3 is 18 residues long.